This TCR beta chain was identified during a study of cytomegalovirus exposure and HLA in healthy donors. V lost 0 bases and J 3 bases, leaving 15 bases between the germline ends. The germline gives CDR1 SGDLS, CDR2 YYNGEE. The CDR3 loop spans 16 amino acids. Broader study findings: The listing of 150 to 200 TCR beta chains classed them as cytomegalovirus-associated.

PCR employed 60 Vbeta and 13 Jbeta primers. TCRdb keeps only in-frame clones here, not all; method: immunoSEQ multiplex PCR. The table records fewer than 200,000 clones, roughly four fifths of them present only once. With regard to this clone: Its antigen remains unidentified.

The receptor comes from a woman aged 50 to 60 in good health and CMV-seropositive. Material for sequencing was PBMCs. The V and J genes are TRBV9 and TRBJ1-1; tentatively, D is TRBD1 (5 bases). Here the CDR3 DNA reads TGTGCCAGCAGCGTAGACCCCCATCAGGGTTACACTGAAGCTTTCTTT. As protein: CASSVDPHQGYTEAFF.